The source of this T cell receptor beta chain is a study of T cell repertoires in cytomegalovirus infection. Each CDR3 protein is one row after TCRdb ran MiXCR on the reads. The table records 400,000 to 600,000 distinct CDR3 sequences, approximately 46% of them present only once. V trimming: 3 bases; J trimming: 5 bases; junction bases outside the gene matches: 12. CDR3 length: 17 residues. Germline CDR1 SGHTA, CDR2 FQGNSA. Ten or more counts support this clonotype. The target antigen is unknown. Study-level findings and limits: There were carriers of CMV plus the relevant HLA, and cumulative public TCR beta family frequency identified them. It was HLA-C-restricted CMV-specific TCR beta clonotypes that dominated the response ex vivo.

This receptor was taken from a human donor in good health (CMV status not recorded). Some clones in this sample may be carry-over from other donors' samples. The source was cultured PBMCs, collected from culture after CMV antigen stimulation. The rearrangement links TRBV7-2 to TRBJ2-2; 7 nucleotides agree with TRBD2. The CDR3 bases are TGTGCCAGCAGCTTTCAGGTTTTCGCGGGAGATACCGGGGAGCTGTTTTTT. As protein: CASSFQVFAGDTGELFF. Full variable domain (missing parts from reference TRBV7-2 and TRBJ2-2): GAGVSQSPSNKVTEKGKDVELRCDPISGHTALYWYRQSLGQGLEFLIYFQGNSAPDKSGLPSDRFSAERTGGSVSTLTIQRTQQEDSAVYLCASSFQVFAGDTGELFFGEGSRLTVL.